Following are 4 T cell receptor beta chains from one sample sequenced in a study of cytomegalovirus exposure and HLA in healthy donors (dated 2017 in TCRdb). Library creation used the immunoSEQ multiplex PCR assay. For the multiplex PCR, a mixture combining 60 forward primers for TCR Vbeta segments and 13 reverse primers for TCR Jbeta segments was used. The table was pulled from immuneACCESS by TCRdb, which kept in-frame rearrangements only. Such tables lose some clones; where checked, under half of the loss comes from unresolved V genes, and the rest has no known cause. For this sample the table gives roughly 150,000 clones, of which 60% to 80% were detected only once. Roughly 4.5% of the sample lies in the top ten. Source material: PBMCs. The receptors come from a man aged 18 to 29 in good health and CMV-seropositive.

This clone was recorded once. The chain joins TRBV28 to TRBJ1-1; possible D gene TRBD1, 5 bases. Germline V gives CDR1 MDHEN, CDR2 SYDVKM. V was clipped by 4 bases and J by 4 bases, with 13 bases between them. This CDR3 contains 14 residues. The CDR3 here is CASSSPQGRTEAFF. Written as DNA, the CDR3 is TGTGCCAGCAGTTCCCCCCAGGGCCGCACTGAAGCTTTCTTT.

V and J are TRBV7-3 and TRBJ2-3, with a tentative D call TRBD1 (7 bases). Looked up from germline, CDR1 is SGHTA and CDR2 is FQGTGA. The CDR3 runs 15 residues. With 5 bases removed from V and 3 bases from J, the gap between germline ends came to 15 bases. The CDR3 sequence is CASSLDRAGTDTQYF. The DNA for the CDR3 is TGTGCCAGCAGCCTCGACAGGGCGGGAACAGATACGCAGTATTTT.

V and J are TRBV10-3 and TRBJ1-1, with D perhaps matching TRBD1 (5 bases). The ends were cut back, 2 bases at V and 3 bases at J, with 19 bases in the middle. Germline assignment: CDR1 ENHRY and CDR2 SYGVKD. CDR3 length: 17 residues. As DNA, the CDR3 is TGTGCCATCAGTGAGACCTCCCTCCTGGGGGAGGACACTGAAGCTTTCTTT. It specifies CAISETSLLGEDTEAFF.

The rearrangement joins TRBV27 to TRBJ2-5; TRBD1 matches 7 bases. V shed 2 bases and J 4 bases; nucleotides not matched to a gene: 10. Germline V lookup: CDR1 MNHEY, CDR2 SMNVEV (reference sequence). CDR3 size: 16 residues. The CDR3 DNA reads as TGTGCCAGCAGTTTAAAGGCAGGGGGTTCTGGAGAGACCCAGTACTTC. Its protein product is CASSLKAGGSGETQYF.